This record concerns one T cell receptor (beta chain) sequence. This entry is derived from a study of blood T cell repertoires in COVID-19. This table comes from immunoSEQ multiplex PCR, and its TCRdb copy is limited to in-frame clones, with some not included. The profile shows approximately 190,000 clones, 75% to 90% of them singletons. Deletions cut 4 bases from V and 0 bases from J, with 12 bases between. This CDR3 region has 15 residues. The germline V gene has CDR1 MNHEY and CDR2 SMNVEV (reference sequence). The chain carries TRBV27 and TRBJ1-1; possible D gene TRBD1, 6 bases. Material for sequencing was peripheral blood. This sequence originates from a woman aged 35 to 49 with acute or convalescent COVID-19. CDR3: CASSSPTGLNTEAFF. CDR3 coding DNA: TGTGCCAGCAGTTCTCCGACAGGACTGAACACTGAAGCTTTCTTT.